Sequencing of this T cell receptor (beta chain) was carried out in a study of blood T cell repertoires in COVID-19 (dated by TCRdb to 2020 to 2021). Regarding the research as a whole: Samples covering the acute and convalescent phases of COVID-19 were provided by collaborators in the United States, Italy and Spain. A de-identified subject ID, COVID-19 status, age in years and sex were almost always included in the sample metadata. The dataset comprised deeply sampled blood TCRbeta repertoires from subjects exposed to, actively infected with, or recovered from COVID-19. A freely available public database, intended as a resource for researchers studying the immune response to SARS-CoV-2, is where the repertoires were released. Where available, HLA class I and class II types were obtained from metadata supplied by the sample provider rather than from assay-based typing. The material from the prospective study consisted of cDNA or gDNA derived from T cells, B-cell-depleted T cells, or PBMCs. The samples were drawn from two sources: the first 160 participants of the ongoing ImmuneRACE study, and over 1,000 subjects contributed by 6 global collaborators.

A note on this clone: This receptor's antigen is unknown. No DNA is shown, since the ends of the CDR3 on it are uncertain; the CDR3 is the one TCRdb lists.

The CDR3 holds 14 amino acids from the cysteine to the phenylalanine. CDR1 LGHNA and CDR2 YSLEER are derived from the germline V gene. The immunoSEQ Assay, a bias-controlled multiplex PCR, was used to amplify TCRbeta CDR3 regions from genomic DNA. On the study's bioinformatics: The number of nucleated cells in each sample was estimated by amplification of reference gene primers within the assay. To quantify the absolute abundance of each unique TCRbeta CDR3 rearrangement, sequence reads were collapsed and filtered. For each sample, productive Simpson clonality was calculated as the square root of Simpson's diversity index across productive rearrangements. TCRdb took over this immuneACCESS table, retaining in-frame rearrangements with V and J assigned. Such tables are incomplete; in checked studies, under half of the missing clones stem from an unresolved V gene, and the remainder is unexplained. Clonal size and the V and J genes are those of that table, whereas D and trimming came from the DNA. The sample profile shows 150,000 to 200,000 clones; over 65% of them were found once. Together, the top ten hold 18% of the sample.

At one collaborating source in Seattle, patients were enrolled during active infection and were followed longitudinally through the course of disease. Each collaborating institution followed its own protocols to collect whole blood in K2EDTA tubes. For TCRbeta analysis, collaborators shipped samples as frozen whole blood, isolated PBMCs, or DNA extracted from either of those sample types. Paper-wide results and their limitations: The quantity of clinical and demographic metadata differed by source and by participant and was supplied without curation.

The chain is encoded by TRBV4-3 joined to TRBJ2-3; TRBD2 reflects the table's D call only, with no check against the DNA. The source material was peripheral blood. The source of this sequence is a person aged 70 to 85 with COVID-19, enrolled during active disease. The CDR3 loop reads CASSQVVAGGITYF.